The 10 T cell receptor beta chains below were found in one sample sequenced in a study of blood T cell repertoires in COVID-19. Profiled with immunoSEQ multiplex PCR; TCRdb holds only in-frame clones, not every one. The table has about 230,000 clones, 75% to 85% seen once; the top ten hold around 7.2%. Sequencing was performed on peripheral blood. These receptors all come from an elderly woman with COVID-19, enrolled during active disease.

The chain joins TRBV4-2 to TRBJ1-2; D uncertain. V was clipped by 2 bases and J by 7 bases, with 17 bases between them. Germline CDR1 and CDR2: LGHNA and YNFKEQ. This CDR3 has 15 amino acids. The CDR3 DNA reads as TGTGCCAGCAGCCAAAAGGGAGGGAATCTCTCTGGCTACACCTTC. The encoded protein is CASSQKGGNLSGYTF.

The rearrangement links TRBV19 to TRBJ1-1; no clear D. The V and J ends lost 9 bases and 8 bases respectively, with 13 bases between them. The CDR3 has 11 residues. Per the germline V gene, CDR1 is LNHDA and CDR2 is SQIVND (reference sequence). DNA for the CDR3: TGTGCCAGCGTCCGGGATTTAGAAGCTTTCTTT. Its protein product is CASVRDLEAFF.

This clone was found a few times. The chain combines TRBV3-1 (or the pseudogene TRBV3-2) with TRBJ1-1; a possible D gene is TRBD1 (5 bases). V was pared by 2 bases and J by 2 bases, with 15 bases between. Germline CDR1 reads LGHDT; CDR2 reads YNNKEL (reference sequence). This CDR3 has 16 residues. The CDR3, as DNA: TGTGCCAGCAGCCAACATGGAGACAGTTTCAACACTGAAGCTTTCTTT. This sequence encodes CASSQHGDSFNTEAFF.

The genes are TRBV19 and TRBJ1-5; 8 nucleotides match TRBD1. CDR3 size: 14 residues. The V segment lost 4 bases and the J segment 3 bases; nucleotides outside the gene matches: 2. Germline CDR1 LNHDA, CDR2 SQIVND (reference sequence). CDR3 nucleotides: TGTGCCAGTAGTACGGACAGGGTCAATCAGCCCCAGCATTTT. It is translated as CASSTDRVNQPQHF.

The V call is TRBV7-8, the J call TRBJ1-5; 7 positions agree with TRBD1. The CDR3 has 14 residues. Germline-derived CDR1 and CDR2 are SGHVS and FQNEAQ. J gave up 2 bases and V 6 bases, and 4 bases lay outside the gene matches. CDR3 nucleotides: TGTGCCAGCAGTTTTGGACAGGGCAATCAGCCCCAGCATTTT. It codes for CASSFGQGNQPQHF.

The chain is built from TRBV19 and TRBJ2-3; 9 nucleotides agree with TRBD1. After removal of 5 bases from V and 5 bases from J, the junction contained 11 bases not matched to a gene. CDR3 size: 16 residues. Germline loops: CDR1 LNHDA, CDR2 SQIVND (reference sequence). CDR3 sequence (DNA): TGTGCCAGTAGTTCGGGACAGGGAGAGGTTCAAGATACGCAGTATTTT. The encoded protein is CASSSGQGEVQDTQYF.

This clone has more than one count but fewer than ten. The chain couples TRBV18 to TRBJ2-7; TRBD1 matches 8 bases. Germline values: CDR1 KGHSH, CDR2 LQKENI. The V gene end was trimmed by 5 bases and the J gene end by 0 bases; junction bases not matched to a gene: 3. This CDR3 region has 14 residues. The CDR3 sequence is CASSAGTGSYEQYF. Written as DNA, the CDR3 is TGTGCCAGCTCAGCCGGGACAGGCTCCTACGAGCAGTACTTC.

This sequence joins TRBV10-3 and TRBJ1-2, with TRBD1 identical over 11 bases. Germline loops: CDR1 ENHRY, CDR2 SYGVKD. The CDR3 runs to 15 residues. V was clipped by 6 bases and J by 7 bases; unmatched bases: 10. The CDR3 region has the DNA TGTGCCATCAGACCTACCGGACAGGGGGCCGGTGGCTACACCTTC. Its translation is CAIRPTGQGAGGYTF.

The chain is built from TRBV18 and TRBJ2-1; TRBD1 might be the D (6 bases). Germline loops: CDR1 KGHSH, CDR2 LQKENI. The length of the CDR3 is 14 residues. V lost 1 base and J lost 5, with 9 bases in between. This CDR3 is CASSPQGQNNEQFF. The CDR3 bases are TGTGCCAGCTCACCACAGGGACAAAACAATGAGCAGTTCTTC.

This clone has only a few counts. The sample carries other DNA sequences with the same CDR3. This chain connects TRBV7-2 to TRBJ2-7; 8 bases agree with TRBD1. V shed 0 bases and J 3 bases; nucleotides not matched to a gene: 4. Germline V gives CDR1 SGHTA, CDR2 FQGNSA. The CDR3 covers 15 residues. In DNA form, the CDR3 reads TGTGCCAGCAGCTTAGCTATCGGACAGGGCTACGAGCAGTACTTC. Protein product: CASSLAIGQGYEQYF.